This T cell receptor (beta chain) was captured by sequencing in a study of blood T cell repertoires in COVID-19. Looking at the study overall: Italy, Spain and the United States were the sources of the convalescent and acute COVID-19 samples. Nucleic acid was either cDNA or gDNA, and it came from T cells, B-cell-depleted T cells, or PBMCs.

CDR3 size: 12 residues. V dropped 5 bases and J dropped 8 bases, with 12 bases sitting between them. Germline lookup yields CDR1 MNHEY and CDR2 SVGEGT. In the source study's methods: Amplification of reference gene primers was used by the study to estimate nucleated cell counts. Data came from immunoSEQ multiplex PCR; TCRdb stores just in-frame clones and leaves some out. V, J and clone size derive from that table, while D and trimming were established from the DNA sequence. The sample has about 68,000 clones, 75% to 90% seen once. This chain joins TRBV6-2 or TRBV6-3 and TRBJ1-2; D gene unclear. The sample was peripheral blood. This sequence originates from a man aged 45-65 years with active COVID-19. CDR3 region: CASSPAGSGYTF. CDR3 in DNA: TGTGCCAGCAGTCCCGCGGGGTCGGGCTACACCTTC.